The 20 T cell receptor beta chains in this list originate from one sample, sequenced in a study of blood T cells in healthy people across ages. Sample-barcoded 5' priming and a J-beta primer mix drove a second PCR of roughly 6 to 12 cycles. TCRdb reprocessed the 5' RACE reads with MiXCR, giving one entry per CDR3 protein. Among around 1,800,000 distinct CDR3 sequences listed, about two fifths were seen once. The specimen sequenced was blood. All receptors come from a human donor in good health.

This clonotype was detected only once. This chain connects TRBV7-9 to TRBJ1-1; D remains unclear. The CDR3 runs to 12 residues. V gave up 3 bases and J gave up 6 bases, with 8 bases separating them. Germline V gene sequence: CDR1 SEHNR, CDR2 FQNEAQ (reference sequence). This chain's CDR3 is CASSLPHSEAFF. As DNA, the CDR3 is TGTGCCAGCAGCTTGCCCCATTCTGAAGCTTTCTTT.

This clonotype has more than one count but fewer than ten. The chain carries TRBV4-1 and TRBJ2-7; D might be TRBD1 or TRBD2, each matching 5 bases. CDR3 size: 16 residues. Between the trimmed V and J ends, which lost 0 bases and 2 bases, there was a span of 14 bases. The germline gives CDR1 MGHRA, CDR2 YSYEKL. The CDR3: CASSQERGGWPYEQYF. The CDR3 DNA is TGCGCCAGCAGCCAAGAAAGGGGCGGGTGGCCCTACGAGCAGTACTTC.

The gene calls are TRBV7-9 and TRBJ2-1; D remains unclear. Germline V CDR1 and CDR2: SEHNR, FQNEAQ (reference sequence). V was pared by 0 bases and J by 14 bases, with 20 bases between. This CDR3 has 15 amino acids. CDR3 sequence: CASSLAYSLGNSEFF. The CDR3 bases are TGTGCCAGCAGCTTAGCGTACTCGTTAGGCAACTCGGAGTTCTTC.

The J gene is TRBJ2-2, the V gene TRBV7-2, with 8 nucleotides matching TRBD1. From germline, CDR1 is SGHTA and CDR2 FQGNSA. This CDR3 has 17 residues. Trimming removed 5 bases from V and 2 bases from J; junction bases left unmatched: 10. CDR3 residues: CASSRRGTGHNTGELFF. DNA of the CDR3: TGTGCCAGCAGCAGGAGGGGGACAGGACATAACACCGGGGAGCTGTTTTTT.

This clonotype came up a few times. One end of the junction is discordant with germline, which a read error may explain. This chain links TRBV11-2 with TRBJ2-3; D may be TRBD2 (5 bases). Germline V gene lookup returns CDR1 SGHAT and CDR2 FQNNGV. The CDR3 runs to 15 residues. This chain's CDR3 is CTSSSAGHKTDTQYF. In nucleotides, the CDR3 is TGTACCAGCAGCTCGGCGGGCCATAAAACAGATACGCAGTATTTT.

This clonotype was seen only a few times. CDR3 protein: CASSYIGTDTDTQYF. The CDR3 bases are TGTGCCAGCAGCTACATCGGGACAGACACAGATACGCAGTATTTT. V usage is TRBV5-5 and J usage is TRBJ2-3; 7 bases align to TRBD1. CDR3 length equals 15 residues. V shed 3 bases, J shed 2 bases, and the junction held 6 bases outside the gene matches. Germline lookup yields CDR1 SGHKS and CDR2 YYEKEE (reference sequence).

The CDR3 DNA sequence: TGCGCCAGCAGCCAAGATAGGGACGGCTTAAATCAGCCCCAGCATTTT. It translates to CASSQDRDGLNQPQHF. The chain has TRBV4-3 and TRBJ1-5; TRBD1 might be the D (5 bases). V dropped 0 bases and J dropped 4 bases, with 13 bases sitting between them. The V gene's germline CDR1 is LGHNA and CDR2 YSLEER. The CDR3 totals 16 residues.

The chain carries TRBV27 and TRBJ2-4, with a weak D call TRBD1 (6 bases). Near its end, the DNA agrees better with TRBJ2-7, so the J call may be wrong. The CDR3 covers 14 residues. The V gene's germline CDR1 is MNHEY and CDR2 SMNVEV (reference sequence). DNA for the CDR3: TGTGCCAGCAGACAGGGCGGCGAAACCTACGAGCAGTACTTC. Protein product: CASRQGGETYEQYF.

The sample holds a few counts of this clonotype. This CDR3 reads CASSDEGDGTDTQYF. The CDR3, as DNA: TGCGCCAGCAGCGATGAGGGGGATGGCACAGATACGCAGTATTTT. V usage is TRBV4-3 and J usage is TRBJ2-3; a possible D gene is TRBD1 (6 bases). The CDR3 is 15 amino acids. Germline CDR1 and CDR2: LGHNA and YSLEER. The V end was cut by 5 bases, the J end by 1 base, with 13 bases between.

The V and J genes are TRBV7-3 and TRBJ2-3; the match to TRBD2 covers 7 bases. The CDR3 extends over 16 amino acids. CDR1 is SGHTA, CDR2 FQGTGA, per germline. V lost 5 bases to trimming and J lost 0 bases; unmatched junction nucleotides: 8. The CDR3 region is CASSLRLAPSTDTQYF. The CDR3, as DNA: TGTGCCAGCAGCCTCCGACTAGCCCCTAGCACAGATACGCAGTATTTT.

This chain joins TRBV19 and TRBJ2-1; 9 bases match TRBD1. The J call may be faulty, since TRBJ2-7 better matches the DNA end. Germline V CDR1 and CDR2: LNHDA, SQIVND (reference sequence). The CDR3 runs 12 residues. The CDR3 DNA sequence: TGTGCCAGTAAGACAGGGGGTGACGAGCAGTACTTC. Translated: CASKTGGDEQYF.

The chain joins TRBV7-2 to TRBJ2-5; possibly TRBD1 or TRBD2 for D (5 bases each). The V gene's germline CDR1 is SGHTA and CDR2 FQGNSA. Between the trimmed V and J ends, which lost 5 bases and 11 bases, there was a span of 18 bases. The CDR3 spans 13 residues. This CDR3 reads CASSPFTGQEQYF. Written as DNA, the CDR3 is TGTGCCAGCAGCCCCTTCACGGGGCAGGAGCAGTACTTC.

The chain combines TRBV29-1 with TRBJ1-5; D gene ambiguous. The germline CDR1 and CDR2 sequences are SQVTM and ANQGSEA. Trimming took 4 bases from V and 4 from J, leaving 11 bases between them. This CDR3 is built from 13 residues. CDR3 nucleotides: TGCAGCGTTGTCGTCTCGGGGAATCAGCCCCAGCATTTT. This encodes CSVVVSGNQPQHF.

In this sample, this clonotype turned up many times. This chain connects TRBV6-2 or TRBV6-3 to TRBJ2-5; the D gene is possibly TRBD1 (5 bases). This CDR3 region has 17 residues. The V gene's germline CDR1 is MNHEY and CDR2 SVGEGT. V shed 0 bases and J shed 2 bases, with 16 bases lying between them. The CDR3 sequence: CASSYSEGHNEQETQYF. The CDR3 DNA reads TGTGCCAGCAGTTACTCGGAAGGACACAACGAACAAGAGACCCAGTACTTC.

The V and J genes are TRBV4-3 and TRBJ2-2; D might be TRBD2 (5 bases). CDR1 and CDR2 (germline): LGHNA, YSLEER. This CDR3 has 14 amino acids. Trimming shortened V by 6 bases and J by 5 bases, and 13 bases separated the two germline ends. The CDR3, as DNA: TGCGCCAGCAGACACCAACGACTAACCGGGGAGCTGTTTTTT. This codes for CASRHQRLTGELFF.

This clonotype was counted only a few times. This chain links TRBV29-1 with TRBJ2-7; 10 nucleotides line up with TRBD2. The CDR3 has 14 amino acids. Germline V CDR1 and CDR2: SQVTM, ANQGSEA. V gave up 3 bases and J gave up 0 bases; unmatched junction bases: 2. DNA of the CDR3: TGCAGCGTTGATACTAGCGGGGCCTCCTACGAGCAGTACTTC. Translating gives CSVDTSGASYEQYF.

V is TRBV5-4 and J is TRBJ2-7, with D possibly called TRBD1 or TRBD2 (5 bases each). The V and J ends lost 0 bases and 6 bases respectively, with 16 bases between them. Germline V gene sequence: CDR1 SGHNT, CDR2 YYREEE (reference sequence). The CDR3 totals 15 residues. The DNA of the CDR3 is TGTGCCAGCAGCTTGGGGGACGGCGCACGAGGCGAGCAGTACTTC. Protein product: CASSLGDGARGEQYF.

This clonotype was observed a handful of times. The CDR3 sequence: CASSRNRDSPLHF. CDR3 bases: TGTGCCAGCAGCAGAAACAGGGACTCACCCCTCCACTTT. The chain employs TRBV11-3 and TRBJ1-6, with D maybe TRBD1 (6 bases). This CDR3 is 13 amino acids long. V was cut by 5 bases and J by 10 bases, with 12 bases left in between. The germline V gene encodes CDR1 SGHNT and CDR2 YENEEA.

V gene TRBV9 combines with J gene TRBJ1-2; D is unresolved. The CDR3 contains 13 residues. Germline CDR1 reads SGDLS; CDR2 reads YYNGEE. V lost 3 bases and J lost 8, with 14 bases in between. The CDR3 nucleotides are TGTGCCAGCAGCGCCCAGCACCCGGGGGGCTACACCTTC. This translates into CASSAQHPGGYTF.

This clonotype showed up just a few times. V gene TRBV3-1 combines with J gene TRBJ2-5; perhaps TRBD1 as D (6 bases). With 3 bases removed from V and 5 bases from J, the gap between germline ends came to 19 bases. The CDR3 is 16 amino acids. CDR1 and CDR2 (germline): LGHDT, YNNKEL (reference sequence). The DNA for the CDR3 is TGTGCCAGCAGCCATTGGGGACAACCCGAAGAGGAGACCCAGTACTTC. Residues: CASSHWGQPEEETQYF.